Described below is a single T cell receptor beta chain sequence and its context. This clonotype was counted ten times or more. Its antigen specificity is not known. Base qualities are not provided; no much larger clone lies one nucleotide away. This record belongs to a study of breast tumors, draining lymph nodes, adjacent tissues (dated by TCRdb to about 2016). Background on the whole study: The study compared TCR beta repertoires across tumor, adjacent nontumor tissue and axillary lymph nodes from breast cancer patients. In human breast cancer, the study set out to evaluate how tumor, surrounding tissue and draining lymph node repertoires relate to one another and whether T cells may move between these sites.

Including cysteine and phenylalanine, the CDR3 has 12 amino acids. CDR3 DNA only is kept here, 36 bases in frame from base 1. For this chain, trimming is 2 bases at the V end and 8 bases at the J end, and the number of junction bases without a gene match is 3. In the germline V gene (reference sequence), CDR1 corresponds to GTSNPN and CDR2 to SVGIG. Sequencer: Illumina HiSeq 2000. Multiplex PCR amplification was used to generate the TCR beta chain libraries. The amplified TCR beta chain products were analyzed by high-throughput sequencing. TCRdb handled the public reads itself, with Q25 trimming in fastp and clone calling in MiXCR, and kept productive beta chains. Identical CDR3 proteins give one entry, which carries the most common genes and DNA. This sample holds some 130,000 distinct CDR3 sequences; approximately 20% were observed only once. The top ten constitute approximately 2.7% of the sample.

The axillary draining lymph nodes of breast cancer patients were the source of the lymph node samples. What the study reported, not specific to this receptor: Tumors showed preferential V and J gene usage, and their T-cell repertoire diversity fell below that of lymph nodes yet above that of nontumor tissue. The data were judged consistent with most tumor T cells deriving from the lymph node and then expanding within tumor tissue. The conclusion that tumor T cells originate in lymph nodes was framed as consistent with a hypothesis rather than directly demonstrated. Tumor and nontumor tissue repertoires were significantly more similar in luminal-like than in basal-like breast cancer.

The sequence links TRBV30 to TRBJ2-1; 7 bases in the middle match TRBD1. The receptor's source is a female donor with breast cancer. Some clones in this sample may be carry-over from other donors' samples. Sequences were obtained from axillary lymph node tissue. The CDR3 protein: CAWSLGGDEQFF. The DNA reads as follows: TGTGCCTGGAGTTTAGGGGGCGATGAGCAGTTCTTC.